The 18 T cell receptor beta chains given below trace back to one sample, sequenced in a study of somatic mutations in cytotoxic T cells in rheumatoid arthritis. Libraries were prepared by immunoSEQ multiplex PCR; TCRdb keeps only in-frame clonotypes and omits some of them. Found here are 10,000 to 15,000 clones, 78% of them singletons; the top ten hold about 22%. Sequencing was performed on CD8+ T cells sorted from blood. The origin of the receptors is an adult with rheumatoid arthritis.

V gene TRBV5-4 combines with J gene TRBJ1-6, with D perhaps TRBD1 (5 bases). The CDR3 runs 14 residues. Germline values: CDR1 SGHNT, CDR2 YYREEE (reference sequence). Trimming left V 3 bases short and J 10 bases short, with 14 bases between. In nucleotides, the CDR3 is TGTGCCAGCAGCTACGAGACCAAGGGGTCACCCCTCCACTTT. This encodes CASSYETKGSPLHF.

For the CDR3, the DNA is TGCGCCAGCAGCTCCTACAGGGGAAGGAGGTCACCCCTCCACTTT. It codes for CASSSYRGRRSPLHF. The chain combines TRBV4-1 with TRBJ1-6, with 7 nucleotides matching TRBD1. The CDR3 contains 15 residues. V was clipped by 5 bases and J by 10 bases; unmatched bases: 11. CDR1 and CDR2 (germline): MGHRA, YSYEKL.

The chain has TRBV5-1 and TRBJ2-3; TRBD2 aligns across 11 bases. In germline, CDR1 is SGHRS, CDR2 YFSETQ. CDR3 size: 14 residues. V was pared by 1 base and J by 5 bases, with 0 bases of the junction left unmatched. CDR3 residues: CASSLTSGRDTQYF. CDR3 nucleotide sequence: TGCGCCAGCAGCTTGACTAGCGGGAGAGATACGCAGTATTTT. Together with reference TRBV5-1 and TRBJ2-3, the CDR3 gives the full variable domain: KAGVTQTPRYLIKTRGQQVTLSCSPISGHRSVSWYQQTPGQGLQFLFEYFSETQRNKGNFPGRFSGRQFSNSRSEMNVSTLELGDSALYLCASSLTSGRDTQYFGPGTRLTVL.

The chain uses TRBV7-9 and TRBJ1-1, with D unresolved. CDR1 is SEHNR, CDR2 FQNEAQ, per germline (reference sequence). This CDR3 has 13 amino acids. V lost 8 bases and J lost 1, with 11 bases in between. The CDR3 here is CASGSTQNTEAFF. CDR3 sequence (DNA): TGTGCCAGCGGAAGCACCCAGAACACTGAAGCTTTCTTT.

There are a few counts of this clone. V is TRBV27 and J is TRBJ1-5; D not resolved. The CDR3 runs 14 residues. Trimming removed 5 bases from V and 2 bases from J, with 10 bases in between. Germline V gene sequence: CDR1 MNHEY, CDR2 SMNVEV (reference sequence). This chain's CDR3 is CASSPRWGNQPQHF. CDR3 coding DNA: TGTGCCAGCAGTCCGCGGTGGGGCAATCAGCCCCAGCATTTT.

This clone was picked up one time. This chain uses TRBV28 with TRBJ2-7, with TRBD2 matching 7 bases. The V gene end was trimmed by 6 bases and the J gene end by 0 bases; junction bases not matched to a gene: 17. Looked up from germline, CDR1 is MDHEN and CDR2 is SYDVKM. The CDR3 contains 18 residues. The CDR3 region is CASSITPISGWSSYEQYF. The CDR3, as DNA: TGTGCCAGCAGCATTACTCCAATTAGCGGGTGGAGCTCCTACGAGCAGTACTTC.

This chain joins TRBV6-5 and TRBJ2-5, with D maybe TRBD1 (6 bases). CDR3 length: 13 residues. Trimming took 3 bases from V and 2 from J, leaving 7 bases between them. In germline, CDR1 is MNHEY, CDR2 SVGAGI. CDR3 DNA sequence: TGTGCCAGCAGTTATCAGGGGCAAGAGACCCAGTACTTC. This sequence encodes CASSYQGQETQYF.

The rearrangement uses TRBV9 and TRBJ2-3; perhaps TRBD1 as D (5 bases). V was clipped by 8 bases and J by 4 bases, with 14 bases between them. The CDR3 length is 13 residues. The germline V gene encodes CDR1 SGDLS and CDR2 YYNGEE. CDR3 DNA: TGTGCCAGTGGGGCAGCCCGGGCAGATACGCAGTATTTT. As protein: CASGAARADTQYF.

Within the sample, this clone is medium-sized. This chain joins TRBV6-1 and TRBJ2-7, with TRBD2 matching over 13 bases. The CDR3 is made up of 15 amino acids. Losses at the gene ends were 4 bases for V and 2 bases for J; bases not matched to a gene: 2. Per germline, CDR1 MNHNS and CDR2 SASEGT. CDR3 protein: CASSAGLAGPYEQYF. The CDR3 nucleotides are TGTGCCAGCAGTGCGGGACTAGCGGGACCCTACGAGCAGTACTTC.

The chain combines TRBV19 with TRBJ2-7; TRBD2 might be the D (5 bases). The CDR3 has 15 amino acids. Trimming stripped 5 bases from V and 5 bases from J, with 19 bases between. CDR1 is LNHDA and CDR2 is SQIVND in the germline V gene (reference sequence). CDR3 amino acids: CASSFLTGSIDEQYF. DNA of the CDR3: TGTGCCAGTAGTTTTCTAACGGGAAGTATAGACGAGCAGTACTTC.

The V and J genes are TRBV12-2 and TRBJ2-5; the table's D call, TRBD2, was not checked against the DNA. TRBV12-2 is reported as a pseudogene. The CDR3 consists of 15 residues. CDR3 DNA sequence: TGTGCAAGTCGCTCCCAGCGGAGTTCACAAGAGACCCAGTACTTC. This sequence encodes CASRSQRSSQETQYF.

This clone was detected only a few times. This rearrangement joins TRBV27 to TRBJ1-1, with TRBD1 matching 9 bases. The CDR3 runs 13 residues. CDR1 MNHEY and CDR2 SMNVEV come from the germline V gene (reference sequence). Trimming at V came to 5 bases and at J to 4 bases, leaving 2 bases not matched to a gene. CDR3 sequence (DNA): TGTGCCAGCAGTCCGACAGGGGGCACTGAAGCTTTCTTT. Its translation is CASSPTGGTEAFF.

This CDR3 reads CASSYPSGVSYEQYF. The CDR3 region has the DNA TGTGCCAGCTCATATCCTAGCGGGGTCTCCTACGAGCAGTACTTC. V is TRBV18 and J is TRBJ2-7; 9 nucleotides match TRBD2. Trimming cost V 5 bases and J 0 bases; bases outside gene matches: 5. Germline CDR1 reads KGHSH; CDR2 reads LQKENI. CDR3 length equals 15 residues.

This chain joins TRBV19 and TRBJ2-1; D uncertain. The V gene's germline CDR1 is LNHDA and CDR2 SQIVND (reference sequence). V lost 8 bases and J lost 6, with 5 bases in between. This CDR3 has 10 amino acids. CDR3 coding DNA: TGTGCCAGTCTACTCAATGAGCAGTTCTTC. Translating it yields CASLLNEQFF.

V gene TRBV28 combines with J gene TRBJ1-2; TRBD1 matches at 7 bases. With V trimmed by 10 bases and J by 2 bases, 19 bases remained unmatched. Germline CDR1 and CDR2: MDHEN and SYDVKM. The CDR3 has 17 residues. The CDR3 coding sequence is TGTGCCATCTCCCCACAGGGGCGAACCCTTCAAAACTATGGCTACACCTTC. It translates to CAISPQGRTLQNYGYTF.

The chain employs TRBV7-8 and TRBJ2-3; 8 bases line up with TRBD2. CDR3 length: 17 residues. Germline lookup yields CDR1 SGHVS and CDR2 FQNEAQ. V dropped 5 bases and J dropped 2; count of bases not matched to a gene: 12. The DNA for the CDR3 is TGTGCCAGCAGCCGCGGAGAGTTAGCGGGGCACACAGATACGCAGTATTTT. It is translated as CASSRGELAGHTDTQYF.

Within the sample, this clone is large. The rearrangement links TRBV25-1 to TRBJ1-2; D unclear. This CDR3 has 13 residues. V shed 7 bases and J shed 6 bases, with 15 bases lying between them. Germline CDR1 MGHDK, CDR2 SYGVNS. CDR3 sequence: CASTPGGTHGYTF. The CDR3 DNA is TGTGCCAGCACTCCCGGAGGAACTCATGGCTACACCTTC.

The chain carries TRBV9 and TRBJ2-3, with TRBD1 matching over 7 bases. The CDR3 contains 16 residues. Losses at the gene ends were 4 bases for V and 2 bases for J; bases not matched to a gene: 10. Germline CDR1 and CDR2: SGDLS and YYNGEE. CDR3 DNA: TGTGCCAGCAGCCCTCAACAGGGGCTCCTCACAGATACGCAGTATTTT. It encodes CASSPQQGLLTDTQYF.